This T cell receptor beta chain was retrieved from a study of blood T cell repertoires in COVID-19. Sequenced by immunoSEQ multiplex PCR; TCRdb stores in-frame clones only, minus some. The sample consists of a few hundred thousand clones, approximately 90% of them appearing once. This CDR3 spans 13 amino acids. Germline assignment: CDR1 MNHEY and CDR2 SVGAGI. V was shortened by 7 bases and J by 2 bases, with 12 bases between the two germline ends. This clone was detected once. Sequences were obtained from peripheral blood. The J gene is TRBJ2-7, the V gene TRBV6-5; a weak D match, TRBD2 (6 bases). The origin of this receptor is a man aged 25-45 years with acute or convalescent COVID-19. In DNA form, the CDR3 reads TGTGCCAGCATGATCCGGGGGACCTACGAGCAGTACTTC. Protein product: CASMIRGTYEQYF.